This T cell receptor (beta chain) originates from a study of PD-1 blockade in classical Hodgkin lymphoma. The length of the CDR3 is 16 residues. Trimming pared 0 bases from V and 1 base from J, leaving 12 bases between. Germline CDR1 SGHTS, CDR2 YDEGEE. Study results and limitations: Complete responders showed a baseline diversity that resembled the diversity of newly diagnosed patients.

On this clone itself: Its antigen is unknown.

Time point defined: cycle 4 day 1 (C4D1), after about 6 weeks of nivolumab. With no exception, relapse followed autologous stem cell transplantation in all patients, and brentuximab vedotin exposure varied. The data were produced by immunoSEQ multiplex PCR, yet TCRdb's version contains in-frame clones alone and is incomplete. This sample has under 20,000 clones; approximately 80% occur once, and the top ten carry roughly two fifths. The receptor comes from a human donor with classical Hodgkin lymphoma. The rearrangement uses TRBV5-8 and TRBJ2-3, with D perhaps TRBD2 (5 bases). The sequences come from peripheral blood mononuclear cells (PBMCs), collected before the fourth cycle of nivolumab. CDR3 sequence: CASSLGLRRGTDTQYF. CDR3 DNA sequence: TGTGCCAGCAGCTTGGGACTACGGAGAGGCACAGATACGCAGTATTTT.